This entry describes one TCR beta chain. This record belongs to a study of CD8 T cells in Susac syndrome. The germline V and J ends were trimmed by 5 bases and 2 bases, with 15 bases remaining between them. Germline CDR1 reads LGHDT; CDR2 reads YNNKEL (reference sequence). The CDR3 contains 15 residues. With random hexamers, 0.5 to 1 ug RNA was reverse transcribed. Amplification of the TCR beta CDR3 was carried out by immunoSEQ multiplex PCR, which spanned a total of 54 Vbeta and 13 Jbeta segments. MiXCR, run by TCRdb on the immunoSEQ multiplex PCR reads, gives a single entry per CDR3 protein. The sample contains about 150,000 distinct CDR3 sequences, around 95% of which appear only once.

The source is a human donor with multiple sclerosis. V and J are TRBV3-1 and TRBJ2-5; D possibly corresponds to TRBD2 (6 bases). The sequenced sample consisted of CD8+ T cells from PBMCs. In nucleotides, the CDR3 is TGTGCCAGCAGCAGAAGAGCAGGACTACAAGAGACCCAGTACTTC. Its translation: CASSRRAGLQETQYF.